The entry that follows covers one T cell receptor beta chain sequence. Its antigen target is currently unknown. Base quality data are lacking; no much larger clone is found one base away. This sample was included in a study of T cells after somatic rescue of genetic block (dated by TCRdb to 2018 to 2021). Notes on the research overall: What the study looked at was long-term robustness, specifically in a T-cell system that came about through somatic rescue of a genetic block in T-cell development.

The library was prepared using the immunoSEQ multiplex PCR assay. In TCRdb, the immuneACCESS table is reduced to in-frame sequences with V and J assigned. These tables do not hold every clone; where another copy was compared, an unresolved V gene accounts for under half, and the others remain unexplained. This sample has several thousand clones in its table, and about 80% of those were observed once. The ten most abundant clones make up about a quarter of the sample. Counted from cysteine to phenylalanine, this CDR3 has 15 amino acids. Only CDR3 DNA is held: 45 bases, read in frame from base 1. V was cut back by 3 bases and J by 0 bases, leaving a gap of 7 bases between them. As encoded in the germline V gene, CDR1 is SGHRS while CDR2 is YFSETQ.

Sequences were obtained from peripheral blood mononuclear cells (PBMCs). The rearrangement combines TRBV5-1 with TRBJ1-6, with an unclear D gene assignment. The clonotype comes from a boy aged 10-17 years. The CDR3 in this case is CASSSVSSYNSPLHF. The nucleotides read TGCGCCAGCAGCTCGGTTAGCTCCTATAATTCACCCCTCCACTTT.